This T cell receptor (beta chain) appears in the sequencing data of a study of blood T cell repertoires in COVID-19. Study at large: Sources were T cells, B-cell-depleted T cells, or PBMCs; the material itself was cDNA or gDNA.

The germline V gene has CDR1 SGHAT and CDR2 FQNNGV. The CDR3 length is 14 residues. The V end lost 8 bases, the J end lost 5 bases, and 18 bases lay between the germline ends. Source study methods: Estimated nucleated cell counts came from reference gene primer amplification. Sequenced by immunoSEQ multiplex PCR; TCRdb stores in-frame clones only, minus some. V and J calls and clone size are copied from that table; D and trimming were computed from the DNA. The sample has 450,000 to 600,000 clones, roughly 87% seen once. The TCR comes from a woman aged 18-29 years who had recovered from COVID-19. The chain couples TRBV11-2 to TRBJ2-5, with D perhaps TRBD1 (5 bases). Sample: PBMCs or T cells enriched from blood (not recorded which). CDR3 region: CASAVSGRVETQYF. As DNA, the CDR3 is TGTGCCAGCGCCGTGTCAGGCAGGGTGGAGACCCAGTACTTC.